One sample yielded the 22 T cell receptor beta chains listed below, sequenced in a study of PD-L1 blockade in urothelial cancer. Assay used: immunoSEQ multiplex PCR; TCRdb lists only in-frame clones, some missing. Of 85,000 to 130,000 clones listed, roughly nine tenths are singletons. The sample consisted of PBMCs, taken around atezolizumab (anti-PD-L1) treatment. The receptors were sampled from a woman aged 80 or over with urothelial cancer.

The V and J genes are TRBV19 and TRBJ1-1, with D maybe TRBD1 (6 bases). Trimming took off 6 bases at V and 6 bases at J, with 11 bases between the two ends. This CDR3 has 12 residues. CDR1 and CDR2 (germline): LNHDA, SQIVND (reference sequence). The CDR3 sequence: CASRRDISEAFF. The DNA for the CDR3 is TGTGCCAGTAGAAGGGACATCTCTGAAGCTTTCTTT.

V usage is TRBV7-9 and J usage is TRBJ2-1, with D tentatively TRBD2 (6 bases). Germline V gene data show CDR1 as SEHNR and CDR2 as FQNEAQ (reference sequence). Between the trimmed V and J ends, which lost 3 bases and 14 bases, there was a span of 17 bases. This CDR3 is built from 13 residues. CDR3 sequence reads: CASSLGTLGGKFF. In DNA, the CDR3 is TGTGCCAGCAGCTTGGGGACTCTCGGAGGGAAGTTCTTC.

The genes are TRBV19 and TRBJ2-7; 12 bases agree with TRBD2. J was trimmed by 2 bases and V by 5 bases; bases with no gene match: 4. The CDR3 has 15 amino acids. The germline V gene has CDR1 LNHDA and CDR2 SQIVND (reference sequence). CDR3 amino acids: CASSPRTSGTYEQYF. CDR3 nucleotides: TGTGCCAGTAGTCCAAGGACTAGCGGGACCTACGAGCAGTACTTC.

The V call is TRBV13, the J call TRBJ2-2; 7 positions agree with TRBD1. Looked up from germline, CDR1 is PRHDT and CDR2 is FYEKMQ (reference sequence). The V gene end was trimmed by 4 bases and the J gene end by 7 bases; junction bases not matched to a gene: 3. This CDR3 has 13 residues. The CDR3 loop is CASSSDRVGELFF. In DNA form, the CDR3 reads TGTGCCAGCAGCTCAGACAGGGTCGGGGAGCTGTTTTTT.

The J gene is TRBJ2-5, the V gene TRBV5-1; no clear D gene. Trimming pared 4 bases from V and 5 bases from J, leaving 15 bases between. In germline, CDR1 is SGHRS, CDR2 YFSETQ. This CDR3 spans 14 amino acids. CDR3 nucleotide sequence: TGCGCCAGCAGCCCCCCCGAGCGCCAGGAGACCCAGTACTTC. Translated: CASSPPERQETQYF.

The chain combines TRBV11-2 with TRBJ1-2, with D unclear. This CDR3 region has 15 residues. Trimming took off 0 bases at V and 2 bases at J, with 10 bases between the two ends. CDR1 and CDR2 from the germline V gene are SGHAT and FQNNGV. The chain's CDR3 is CASSLDESRNYGYTF. The CDR3 nucleotides are TGTGCCAGCAGCTTAGATGAGAGCAGGAACTATGGCTACACCTTC.

The chain employs TRBV19 and TRBJ2-7, with TRBD2 identical over 12 bases. Unmatched junction bases numbered 5, after V lost 5 bases and J lost 6 bases. Germline loops: CDR1 LNHDA, CDR2 SQIVND (reference sequence). The CDR3 sequence is 14 residues long. This chain's CDR3 is CASSRLAGEGEQYF. In DNA, the CDR3 is TGTGCCAGTAGTCGACTAGCGGGAGAAGGCGAGCAGTACTTC. The complete variable domain, with remaining parts taken from reference TRBV19 and TRBJ2-7, reads DGGITQSPKYLFRKEGQNVTLSCEQNLNHDAMYWYRQDPGQGLRLIYYSQIVNDFQKGDIAEGYSVSREKKESFPLTVTSAQKNPTAFYLCASSRLAGEGEQYFGPGTRLTVT.

The chain recombines TRBV2 with TRBJ2-7; 11 bases map to TRBD2. With V trimmed by 5 bases and J by 7 bases, 25 bases remained unmatched. CDR1 is SNHLY and CDR2 is FYNNEI in the germline V gene. This CDR3 is 20 amino acids long. As DNA, the CDR3 is TGTGCCAGCAGTCCACCTCCGGGACTAGCGGATGGTGGTACGCTTGGGGAGCAGTACTTC. It specifies CASSPPPGLADGGTLGEQYF.

This clone came up once. The chain combines TRBV19 with TRBJ2-7; 12 nucleotides line up with TRBD2. V dropped 3 bases and J dropped 5; count of bases not matched to a gene: 5. The length of the CDR3 is 15 residues. CDR1 is LNHDA and CDR2 is SQIVND in the germline V gene (reference sequence). CDR3 region: CASSILAGGPHEQYF. The CDR3 region has the DNA TGTGCCAGTAGTATCCTAGCGGGAGGGCCCCACGAGCAGTACTTC.

The chain combines TRBV27 with TRBJ1-1; D is ambiguous. The germline CDR1 and CDR2 sequences are MNHEY and SMNVEV (reference sequence). This CDR3 region has 13 residues. V gave up 1 base and J gave up 9 bases, with 12 bases separating them. The CDR3 region is CASSLLVGRQAFF. The CDR3 nucleotides read TGTGCCAGCAGTTTATTAGTGGGGAGGCAAGCTTTCTTT.

The CDR3 spells CASSRTGANTGELFF. The CDR3 region has the DNA TGTGCCAGCAGTCGTACAGGGGCGAACACCGGGGAGCTGTTTTTT. The rearrangement joins TRBV14 to TRBJ2-2, with 7 bases aligning to TRBD1. This CDR3 is built from 15 residues. V dropped 6 bases and J dropped 0; count of bases not matched to a gene: 4. Per germline, CDR1 SGHDN and CDR2 FVKESK.

This chain joins TRBV28 and TRBJ2-5, with D possibly being TRBD1 (6 bases). V lost 6 bases and J lost 3, with 26 bases in between. Germline V CDR1 and CDR2: MDHEN, SYDVKM. The CDR3 sequence is 18 residues long. This CDR3 reads CASSRIVGAAGQKETQYF. CDR3 in DNA: TGTGCCAGCAGCCGAATCGTGGGGGCCGCAGGGCAAAAAGAGACCCAGTACTTC.

V is TRBV28 and J is TRBJ1-1; D gene ambiguous. The CDR3 is 14 residues long. In germline, CDR1 is MDHEN, CDR2 SYDVKM. V was clipped by 2 bases and J by 1 base, with 8 bases between them. CDR3 sequence (DNA): TGTGCCAGCAGTTTACCACCAGGGAACACTGAAGCTTTCTTT. Residues: CASSLPPGNTEAFF.

This rearrangement joins TRBV25-1 to TRBJ1-5; 7 nucleotides line up with TRBD1. This CDR3 is built from 15 residues. The germline V gene encodes CDR1 MGHDK and CDR2 SYGVNS. V trimming: 4 bases; J trimming: 4 bases; junction bases outside the gene matches: 7. CDR3 loop: CASSGSRQGNQPQHF. CDR3 sequence (DNA): TGTGCCAGCAGTGGGTCAAGACAGGGTAATCAGCCCCAGCATTTT.

The DNA of the CDR3 is TGTGCCAGCAACACGGGCCCGCAGGGGGGCTACACCTTC. Translating gives CASNTGPQGGYTF. This chain joins TRBV28 and TRBJ1-2, with a weak D call TRBD1 (6 bases). CDR1 MDHEN and CDR2 SYDVKM come from the germline V gene. The CDR3 totals 13 residues. Trimming left V 7 bases short and J 8 bases short, with 17 bases between.

The chain couples TRBV10-3 to TRBJ2-7; D is perhaps TRBD1 (5 bases). This CDR3 spans 12 amino acids. The V gene lost 11 bases and the J gene lost 2 bases, with 13 bases spanning the gap. Germline values: CDR1 ENHRY, CDR2 SYGVKD. Here the CDR3 reads CAVSGSPYEQYF. The CDR3, as DNA: TGTGCCGTATCAGGGTCCCCCTACGAGCAGTACTTC.

The gene calls are TRBV18 and TRBJ1-2; D is ambiguous. The CDR3 spans 14 residues. V dropped 6 bases and J dropped 1 base, with 12 bases sitting between them. Germline-derived CDR1 and CDR2 are KGHSH and LQKENI. CDR3 region: CASSPQQSNYGYTF. The CDR3 DNA is TGTGCCAGCTCGCCCCAACAGAGTAACTATGGCTACACCTTC.

The rearrangement links TRBV7-9 to TRBJ1-3; 8 bases agree with TRBD1. Germline-derived CDR1 and CDR2 are SEHNR and FQNEAQ (reference sequence). The CDR3 runs to 16 residues. J was trimmed by 0 bases and V by 5 bases; bases with no gene match: 6. The CDR3 sequence: CASSPWTGISGNTIYF. The CDR3, as DNA: TGTGCCAGCAGCCCCTGGACAGGGATCTCTGGAAACACCATATATTTT.

CDR3 bases: TGTGCCTGGAGTGTAGGCAGGGGGATCGCCGGGGAGCTGTTTTTT. As protein: CAWSVGRGIAGELFF. The chain has TRBV30 and TRBJ2-2, with TRBD1 identical over 7 bases. From germline, CDR1 is GTSNPN and CDR2 SVGIG (reference sequence). V shed 0 bases and J 6 bases; nucleotides not matched to a gene: 7. The CDR3 is 15 amino acids.

CDR3: CASSYSRVNYNEQFF. CDR3 coding DNA: TGTGCCAGCAGTTACTCCAGGGTCAACTACAATGAGCAGTTCTTC. The rearrangement links TRBV6-5 to TRBJ2-1; TRBD1 might be the D (5 bases). The CDR3 extends over 15 amino acids. Trimming removed 0 bases from V and 3 bases from J, with 9 bases in between. From germline, CDR1 is MNHEY and CDR2 SVGAGI.

The gene calls are TRBV9 and TRBJ2-7; TRBD1 matches at 7 bases. V trimming: 2 bases; J trimming: 0 bases; junction bases outside the gene matches: 5. Germline V gene data show CDR1 as SGDLS and CDR2 as YYNGEE. The CDR3 runs to 15 residues. CDR3 sequence reads: CASSVEGGRSYEQYF. The CDR3 region has the DNA TGTGCCAGCAGCGTTGAAGGGGGCCGCTCCTACGAGCAGTACTTC.

The V and J genes are TRBV5-1 and TRBJ2-7, with D perhaps matching TRBD2 (6 bases). This CDR3 region has 14 residues. V was trimmed by 2 bases and J by 0 bases, leaving 9 bases between them. Germline V CDR1 and CDR2: SGHRS, YFSETQ. CDR3 sequence (DNA): TGCGCCAGCAGCTTTGGCGGGACCTCCTACGAGCAGTACTTC. Amino acid sequence: CASSFGGTSYEQYF.